This entry is about one T cell receptor beta chain. CDR1 and CDR2 (germline): MDHEN, SYDVKM. This CDR3 spans 15 amino acids. Unmatched junction bases numbered 4, after V lost 5 bases and J lost 1 base. PCR amplification relied on 60 Vbeta primers (plus 13 Jbeta primers). The assay was immunoSEQ multiplex PCR, and TCRdb's table has in-frame clones only and misses some. The table records about 150,000 clones, about four fifths of them present only once. Sampled while nominally healthy, donors likely had unrecorded immune exposures. The source of the sample is a study of cytomegalovirus exposure and HLA in healthy donors.

The source material was PBMCs. The clonotype was recovered from a man aged 45-60 years in good health and CMV-seropositive. The V and J genes are TRBV28 and TRBJ2-7; 11 nucleotides align to TRBD2. CDR3: CASSPRLAGSYEQYF. The CDR3 bases are TGTGCCAGCAGTCCCCGACTAGCGGGATCCTACGAGCAGTACTTC.